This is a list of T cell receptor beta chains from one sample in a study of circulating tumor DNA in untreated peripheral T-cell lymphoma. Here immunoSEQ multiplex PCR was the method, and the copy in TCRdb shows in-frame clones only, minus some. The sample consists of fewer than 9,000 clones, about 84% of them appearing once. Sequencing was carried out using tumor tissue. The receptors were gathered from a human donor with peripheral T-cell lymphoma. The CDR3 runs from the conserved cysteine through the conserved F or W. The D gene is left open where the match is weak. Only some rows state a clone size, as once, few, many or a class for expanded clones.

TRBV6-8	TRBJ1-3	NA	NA	TGTGCCAGCAACCGAGACGGTCATGGAAACACCATATATTTT	CASNRDGHGNTIYF
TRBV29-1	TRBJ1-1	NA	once	TGCAGCGTTGTATTTATAGGAGGGAACACTGAAGCTTTCTTT	CSVVFIGGNTEAFF
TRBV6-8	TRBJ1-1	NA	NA	TGTGCCAGCGAACACAGGGCGTTGAAGGAGGGCACTGAAGCTTTCTTT	CASEHRALKEGTEAFF
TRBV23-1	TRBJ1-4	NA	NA	TGCGCCAGCAGCCTGATAAACACCCACGACCGAAATGAAAAACTGTTTTTT	CASSLINTHDRNEKLFF
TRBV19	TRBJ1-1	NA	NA	TGTGCCAGTAGTATAGCAGGGTGGGCGAGCACTGAAGCTTTTTTT	CASSIAGWASTEAFF
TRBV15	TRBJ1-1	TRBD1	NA	TGTGCCACCAGCAGAGGGGACAGGAACACTGAAGCTTTCTTT	CATSRGDRNTEAFF
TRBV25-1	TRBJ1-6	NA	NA	TGTGCCAGTAGTGAAACGTGGCACAATTCACCCCTCCACTTT	CASSETWHNSPLHF
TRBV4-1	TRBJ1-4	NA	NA	TGCGCCAGCAGCCAAATGCAGGAGTACCGAAAACTGTTTTTT	CASSQMQEYRKLFF
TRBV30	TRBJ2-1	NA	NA	TGTGCCTGGAGTCCGAATCAGGGTGAGCAGTTCTTC	CAWSPNQGEQFF
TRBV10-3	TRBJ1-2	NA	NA	TGTGCCATCAGTGAGTTATGGGCGAGGCCTAACTATGGCTACACCTTC	CAISELWARPNYGYTF
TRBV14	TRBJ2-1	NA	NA	TGTGCCAGCAGCCAAGCAGGAGTCCGCTTGGATGAGCAGTTCTTC	CASSQAGVRLDEQFF
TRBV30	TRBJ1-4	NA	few	TGTGCCTGGAGTGGGGACTTCGCAGACGAAAAACTGTTTTTT	CAWSGDFADEKLFF
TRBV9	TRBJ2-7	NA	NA	TGTGCCAGCAGCGTAGAGGACTCCCGAACCTACGAGCAGTACTTC	CASSVEDSRTYEQYF
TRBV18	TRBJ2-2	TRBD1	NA	TGTGCCAGCTCACCTACGGACAGGGTCACCGGGGAGCTGTTTTTT	CASSPTDRVTGELFF
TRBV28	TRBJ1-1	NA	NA	TGTGCCAGCAGACTAACAGGGCCGAGGACTGAAGCTTTCTTT	CASRLTGPRTEAFF
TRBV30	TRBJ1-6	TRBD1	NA	TGTGCCTGGAGGGACAGGGTAGGAAATTCACCCCTCCACTTT	CAWRDRVGNSPLHF
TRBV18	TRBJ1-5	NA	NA	TGTGCCAGCTCACCAAGTGAGGCAGTTTATAGCAATCAGCCCCAGCATTTT	CASSPSEAVYSNQPQHF
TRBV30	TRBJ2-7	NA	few	TGTGCCTGGAGTGGAAGAGGGGACTACGAGCAGTACTTC	CAWSGRGDYEQYF
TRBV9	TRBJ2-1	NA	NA	TGTGCCAGCAGTGAACAGCCAGCCTACAATGAGCAGTTCTTC	CASSEQPAYNEQFF
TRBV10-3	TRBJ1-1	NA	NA	TGTGCCATCAGTGAGAACAGTTTGAACACTGAAGCTTTCTTT	CAISENSLNTEAFF
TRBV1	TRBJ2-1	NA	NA	TGCGCCAGCAGCCAAGGACTAGCGGGGATTCGGTTCTTC	CASSQGLAGIRFF
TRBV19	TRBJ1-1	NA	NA	TGTGCCAGTTCCCCGGCGGTGAACACTGAAGCTTTCTTT	CASSPAVNTEAFF
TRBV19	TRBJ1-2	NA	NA	TGTGCCAGTAGTATAGATCGGGGCAGTGGCTACACCTTC	CASSIDRGSGYTF
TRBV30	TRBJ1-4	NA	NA	TGTGCCTGGAGTAAGGGCCAGATGAATGAAAAACTGTTTTTT	CAWSKGQMNEKLFF
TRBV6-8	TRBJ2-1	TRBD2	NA	TGTGCCAGCAGTCCTCTAGCGGGGGGCTACAATGAGCAGTTCTTC	CASSPLAGGYNEQFF
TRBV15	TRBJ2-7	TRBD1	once	TGTGCCACCAGCCGCAGCCACGACAGGGAACGAGGCTACGAGCAATACTTC	CATSRSHDRERGYEQYF
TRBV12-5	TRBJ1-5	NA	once	TGTGCTAGTGATTTGGTACTTTGGGGTTCCAATCAGCCCCAGCATTTT	CASDLVLWGSNQPQHF
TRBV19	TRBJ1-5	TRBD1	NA	TGTGCCAGTAGTCCTGACAGGGTTGATCAGCCCCAGCATTTT	CASSPDRVDQPQHF